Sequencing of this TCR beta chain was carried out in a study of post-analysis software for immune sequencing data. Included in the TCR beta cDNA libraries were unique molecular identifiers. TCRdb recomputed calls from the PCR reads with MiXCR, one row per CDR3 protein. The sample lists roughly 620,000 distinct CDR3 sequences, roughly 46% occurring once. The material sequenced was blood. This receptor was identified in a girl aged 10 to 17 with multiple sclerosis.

Here the CDR3 reads CATKGQGRSSYNEQFF. CDR3 nucleotides: TGTGCCACTAAGGGACAGGGCCGGAGCTCCTACAATGAGCAGTTCTTC. This chain links TRBV6-5 with TRBJ2-1, with TRBD1 identical over 9 bases. After removal of 10 bases from V and 0 bases from J, the junction contained 10 bases not matched to a gene. CDR1 is MNHEY, CDR2 SVGAGI, per germline. This CDR3 is built from 16 residues.